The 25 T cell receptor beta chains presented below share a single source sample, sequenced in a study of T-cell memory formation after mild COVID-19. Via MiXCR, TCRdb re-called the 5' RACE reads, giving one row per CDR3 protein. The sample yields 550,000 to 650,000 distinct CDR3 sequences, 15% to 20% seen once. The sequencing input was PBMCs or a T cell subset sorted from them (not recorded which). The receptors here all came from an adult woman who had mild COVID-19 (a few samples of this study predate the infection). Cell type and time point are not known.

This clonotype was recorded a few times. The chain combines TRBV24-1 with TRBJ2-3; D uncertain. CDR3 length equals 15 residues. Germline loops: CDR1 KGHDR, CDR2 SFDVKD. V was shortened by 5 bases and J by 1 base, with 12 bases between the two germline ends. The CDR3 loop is CATSGWGEGTDTQYF. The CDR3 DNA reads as TGTGCCACCAGTGGTTGGGGTGAGGGCACAGATACGCAGTATTTT.

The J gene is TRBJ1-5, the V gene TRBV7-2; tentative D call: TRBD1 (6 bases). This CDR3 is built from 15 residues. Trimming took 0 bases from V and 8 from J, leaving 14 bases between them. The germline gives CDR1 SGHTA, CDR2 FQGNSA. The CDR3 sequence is CASSLALGGGEPQHF. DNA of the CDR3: TGTGCCAGCAGCTTAGCCTTGGGAGGGGGTGAGCCCCAGCATTTT.

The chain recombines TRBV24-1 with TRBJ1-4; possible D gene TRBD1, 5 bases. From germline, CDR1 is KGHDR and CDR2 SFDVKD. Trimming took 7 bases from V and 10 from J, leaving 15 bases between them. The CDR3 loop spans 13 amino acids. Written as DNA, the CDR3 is TGTGCCACCAGGGACGGCGGTGGGGGAAAACTGTTTTTT. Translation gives CATRDGGGGKLFF.

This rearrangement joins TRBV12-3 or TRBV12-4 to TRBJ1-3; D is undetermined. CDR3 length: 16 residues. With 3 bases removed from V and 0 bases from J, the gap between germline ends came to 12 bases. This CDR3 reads CASSFRAGISGNTIYF. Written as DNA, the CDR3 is TGTGCCAGCAGTTTCCGGGCGGGGATCTCTGGAAACACCATATATTTT.

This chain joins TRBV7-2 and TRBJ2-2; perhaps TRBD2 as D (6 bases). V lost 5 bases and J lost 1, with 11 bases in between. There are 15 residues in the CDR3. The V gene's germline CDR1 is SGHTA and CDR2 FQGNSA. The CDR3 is CASSTGGENTGELFF. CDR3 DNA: TGTGCCAGCAGCACCGGAGGGGAGAACACCGGGGAGCTGTTTTTT.

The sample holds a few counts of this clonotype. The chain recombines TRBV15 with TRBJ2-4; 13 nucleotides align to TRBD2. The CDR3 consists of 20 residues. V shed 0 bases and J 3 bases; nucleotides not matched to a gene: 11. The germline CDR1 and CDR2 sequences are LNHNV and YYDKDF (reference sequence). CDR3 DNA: TGTGCCACCAGCAGAGATCTAACTAGCGGGAGGGTAGGTGGCAAAAACATTCAGTACTTC. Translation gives CATSRDLTSGRVGGKNIQYF.

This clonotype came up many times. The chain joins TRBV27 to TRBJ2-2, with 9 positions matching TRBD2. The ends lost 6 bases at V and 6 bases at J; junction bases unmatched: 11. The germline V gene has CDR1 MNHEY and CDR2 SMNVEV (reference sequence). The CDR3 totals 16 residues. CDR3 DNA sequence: TGTGCCAGCAGGGCTTCTTATAGCGGGAGAGCCGGGGAGCTGTTTTTT. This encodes CASRASYSGRAGELFF.

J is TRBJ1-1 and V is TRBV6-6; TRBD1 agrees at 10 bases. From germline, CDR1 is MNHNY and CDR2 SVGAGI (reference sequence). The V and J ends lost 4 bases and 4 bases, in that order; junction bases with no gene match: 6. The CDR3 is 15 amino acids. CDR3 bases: TGTGCCAGCAGTTCTGGACAGGGGGAAGGCACTGAAGCTTTCTTT. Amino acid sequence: CASSSGQGEGTEAFF.

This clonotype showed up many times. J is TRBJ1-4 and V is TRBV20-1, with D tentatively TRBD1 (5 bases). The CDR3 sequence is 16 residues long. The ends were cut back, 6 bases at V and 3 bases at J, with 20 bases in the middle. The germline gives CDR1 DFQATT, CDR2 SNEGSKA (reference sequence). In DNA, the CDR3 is TGCAGTGCGCGATTGGGGCCGCTTGTGTCTAATGAAAAACTGTTTTTT. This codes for CSARLGPLVSNEKLFF.

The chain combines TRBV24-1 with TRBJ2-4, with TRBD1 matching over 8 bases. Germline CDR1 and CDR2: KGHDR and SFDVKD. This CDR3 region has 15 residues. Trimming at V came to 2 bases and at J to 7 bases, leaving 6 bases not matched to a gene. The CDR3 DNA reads TGTGCCACCAGTGATTCCGGGACAGGCTTTAACATTCAGTACTTC. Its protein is CATSDSGTGFNIQYF.

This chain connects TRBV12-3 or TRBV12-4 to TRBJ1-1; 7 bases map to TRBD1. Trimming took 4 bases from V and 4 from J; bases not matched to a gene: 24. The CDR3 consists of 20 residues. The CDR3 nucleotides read TGTGCCAGCAGTTACGCGGTAAGGGGCACCAAAGGGCGACAGGGCACTGAAGCTTTCTTT. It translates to CASSYAVRGTKGRQGTEAFF.

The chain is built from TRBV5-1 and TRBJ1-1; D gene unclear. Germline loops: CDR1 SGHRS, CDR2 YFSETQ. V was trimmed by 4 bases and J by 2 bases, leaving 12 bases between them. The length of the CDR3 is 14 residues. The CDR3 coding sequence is TGCGCCAGCAGCACCGCCGAGGCCAACACTGAAGCTTTCTTT. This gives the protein CASSTAEANTEAFF.

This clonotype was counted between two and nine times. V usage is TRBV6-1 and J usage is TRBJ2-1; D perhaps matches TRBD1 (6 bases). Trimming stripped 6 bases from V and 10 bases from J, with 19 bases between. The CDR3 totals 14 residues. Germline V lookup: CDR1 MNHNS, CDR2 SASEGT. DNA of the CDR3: TGTGCCAGCAGCCAGGGGCCCTGGGTGGCCGAGCAGTTCTTC. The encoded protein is CASSQGPWVAEQFF.

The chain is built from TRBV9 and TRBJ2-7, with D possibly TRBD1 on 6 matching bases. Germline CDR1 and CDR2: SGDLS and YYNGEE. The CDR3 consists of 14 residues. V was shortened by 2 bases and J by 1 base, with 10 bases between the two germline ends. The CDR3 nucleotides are TGTGCCAGCAGCGTCCTCGGGACATCCTACGAGCAGTACTTC. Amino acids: CASSVLGTSYEQYF.

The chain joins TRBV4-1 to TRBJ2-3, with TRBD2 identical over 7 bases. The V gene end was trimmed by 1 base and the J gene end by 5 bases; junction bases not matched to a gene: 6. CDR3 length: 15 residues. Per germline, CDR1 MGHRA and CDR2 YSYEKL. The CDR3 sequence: CASSQGGREGDTQYF. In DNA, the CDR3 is TGCGCCAGCAGCCAAGGTGGGAGGGAGGGAGATACGCAGTATTTT.

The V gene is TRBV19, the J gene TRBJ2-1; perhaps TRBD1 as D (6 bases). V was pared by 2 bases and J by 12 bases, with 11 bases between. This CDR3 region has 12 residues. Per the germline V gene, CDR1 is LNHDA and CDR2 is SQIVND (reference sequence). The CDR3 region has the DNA TGTGCCAGTAGTATATCAGGGGTACGGCAGTTCTTC. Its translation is CASSISGVRQFF.

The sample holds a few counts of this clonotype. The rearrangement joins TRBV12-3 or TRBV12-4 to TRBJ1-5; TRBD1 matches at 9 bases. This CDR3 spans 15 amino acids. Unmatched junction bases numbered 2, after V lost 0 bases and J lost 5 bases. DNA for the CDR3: TGTGCCAGCAGTTTAGCAGGGACAGGGCATCAGCCCCAGCATTTT. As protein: CASSLAGTGHQPQHF.

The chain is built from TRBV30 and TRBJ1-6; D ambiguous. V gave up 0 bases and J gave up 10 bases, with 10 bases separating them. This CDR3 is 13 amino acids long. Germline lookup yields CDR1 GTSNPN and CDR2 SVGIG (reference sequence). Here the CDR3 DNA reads TGTGCCTGGAGTGTAGGGTTGACGTCACCCCTCCACTTT. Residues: CAWSVGLTSPLHF.

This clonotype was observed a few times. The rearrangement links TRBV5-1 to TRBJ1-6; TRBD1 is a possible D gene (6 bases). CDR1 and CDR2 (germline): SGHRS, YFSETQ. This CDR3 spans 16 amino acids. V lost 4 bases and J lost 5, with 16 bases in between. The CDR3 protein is CASSPPTGTNNSPLHF. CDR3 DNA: TGCGCCAGCAGCCCACCCACAGGGACTAATAATTCACCCCTCCACTTT. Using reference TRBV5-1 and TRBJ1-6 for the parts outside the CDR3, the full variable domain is KAGVTQTPRYLIKTRGQQVTLSCSPISGHRSVSWYQQTPGQGLQFLFEYFSETQRNKGNFPGRFSGRQFSNSRSEMNVSTLELGDSALYLCASSPPTGTNNSPLHFGNGTRLTVT.

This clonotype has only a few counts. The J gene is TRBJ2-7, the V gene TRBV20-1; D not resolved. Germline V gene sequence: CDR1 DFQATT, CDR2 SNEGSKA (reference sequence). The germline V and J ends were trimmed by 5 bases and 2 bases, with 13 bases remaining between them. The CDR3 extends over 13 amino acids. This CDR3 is CSAHYPKTYEQYF. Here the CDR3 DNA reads TGCAGTGCTCATTACCCGAAAACCTACGAGCAGTACTTC.

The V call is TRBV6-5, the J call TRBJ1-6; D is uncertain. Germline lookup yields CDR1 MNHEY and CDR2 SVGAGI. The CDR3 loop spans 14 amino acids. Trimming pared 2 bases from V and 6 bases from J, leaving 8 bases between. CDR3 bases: TGTGCCAGCAGTTACAGGACGGGTAATTCACCCCTCCACTTT. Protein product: CASSYRTGNSPLHF.

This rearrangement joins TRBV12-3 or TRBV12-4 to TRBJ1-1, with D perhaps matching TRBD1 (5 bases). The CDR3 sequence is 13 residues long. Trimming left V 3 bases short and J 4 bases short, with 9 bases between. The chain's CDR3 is CASSLGRATEAFF. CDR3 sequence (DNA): TGTGCCAGCAGTTTGGGCAGGGCCACTGAAGCTTTCTTT.

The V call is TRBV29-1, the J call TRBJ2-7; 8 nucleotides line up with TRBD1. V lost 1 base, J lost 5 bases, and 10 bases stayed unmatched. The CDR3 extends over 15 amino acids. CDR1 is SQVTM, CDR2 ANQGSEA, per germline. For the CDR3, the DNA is TGCAGCGTTGAAGTCACTGGACAGGGATCCGACGAGCAGTACTTC. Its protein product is CSVEVTGQGSDEQYF.

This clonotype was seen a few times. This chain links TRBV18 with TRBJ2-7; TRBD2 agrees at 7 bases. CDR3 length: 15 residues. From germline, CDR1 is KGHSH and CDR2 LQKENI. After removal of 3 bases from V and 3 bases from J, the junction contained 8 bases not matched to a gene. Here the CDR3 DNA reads TGTGCCAGCTCACCTACTCGGCGGGAGAACTACGAGCAGTACTTC. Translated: CASSPTRRENYEQYF. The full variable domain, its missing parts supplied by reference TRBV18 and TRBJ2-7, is NAGVMQNPRHLVRRRGQEARLRCSPMKGHSHVYWYRQLPEEGLKFMVYLQKENIIDESGMPKERFSAEFPKEGPSILRIQQVVRGDSAAYFCASSPTRRENYEQYFGPGTRLTVT.

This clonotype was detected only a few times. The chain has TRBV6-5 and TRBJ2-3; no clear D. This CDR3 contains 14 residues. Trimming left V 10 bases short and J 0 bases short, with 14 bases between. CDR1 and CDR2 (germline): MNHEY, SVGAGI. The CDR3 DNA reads TGTGCCACCCTAGGTCCTTTGAGCACAGATACGCAGTATTTT. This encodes CATLGPLSTDTQYF.